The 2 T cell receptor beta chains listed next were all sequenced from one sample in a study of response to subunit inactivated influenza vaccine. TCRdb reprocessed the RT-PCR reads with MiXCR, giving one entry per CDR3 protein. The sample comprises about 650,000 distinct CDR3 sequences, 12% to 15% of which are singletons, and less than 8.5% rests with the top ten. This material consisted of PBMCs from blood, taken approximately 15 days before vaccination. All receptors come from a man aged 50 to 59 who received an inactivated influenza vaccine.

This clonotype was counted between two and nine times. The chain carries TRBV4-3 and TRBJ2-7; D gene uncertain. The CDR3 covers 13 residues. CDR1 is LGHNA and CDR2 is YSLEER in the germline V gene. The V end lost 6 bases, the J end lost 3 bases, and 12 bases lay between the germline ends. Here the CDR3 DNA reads TGCGCCAGCAGTGAAATGGTCCACTACGAGCAGTACTTC. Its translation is CASSEMVHYEQYF.

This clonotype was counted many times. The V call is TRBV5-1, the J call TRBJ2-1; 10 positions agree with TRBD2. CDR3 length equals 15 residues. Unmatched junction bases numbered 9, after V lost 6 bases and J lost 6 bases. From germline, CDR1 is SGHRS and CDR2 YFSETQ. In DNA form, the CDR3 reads TGCGCCAGCAAAGGTAGTAGCGGGAGGATCAATGAGCAGTTCTTC. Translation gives CASKGSSGRINEQFF.